Presented here are 20 T cell receptor beta chains from one specimen sequenced in a study. TCRdb used MiXCR to reprocess the 5' RACE reads, holding one entry per CDR3 protein. Of about 11,000 distinct CDR3 sequences detected, roughly a quarter appear once; the ten largest clones hold approximately 3%. Tregs were sorted as CD4+CD25+CD127-/low cells. Sequencing was performed on Tregs sorted from a lymph node. These receptors all come from a female donor with breast cancer.

CDR3 region: CASSLSHTNNEQFF. CDR3 in DNA: TGTGCCAGCAGCTTAAGTCACACGAACAATGAGCAGTTCTTC. The V call is TRBV7-3, the J call TRBJ2-1; no clear D gene. V lost 1 base, J lost 5 bases, and 9 bases lay in between. The CDR3 covers 14 residues. CDR1 SGHTA and CDR2 FQGTGA come from the germline V gene.

The CDR3 reads CASSPTYEQYF. CDR3 bases: TGTGCCAGTAGTCCCACCTACGAGCAGTACTTC. This chain joins TRBV19 and TRBJ2-7, with no clear D. This CDR3 contains 11 residues. Germline values: CDR1 LNHDA, CDR2 SQIVND (reference sequence). Trimming took off 5 bases at V and 2 bases at J, with 4 bases between the two ends.

By sample share, this clonotype is medium-sized. The V and J genes are TRBV6-1 and TRBJ2-7, with 14 bases identical to TRBD2. The V gene's germline CDR1 is MNHNS and CDR2 SASEGT. This CDR3 region has 15 residues. J was trimmed by 0 bases and V by 6 bases; bases with no gene match: 1. CDR3 in amino acids: CASRGLAGVSYEQYF. CDR3 sequence (DNA): TGTGCCAGCAGGGGACTAGCGGGAGTCTCCTACGAGCAGTACTTC.

The chain uses TRBV12-3 or TRBV12-4 and TRBJ2-7, with D perhaps TRBD2 (6 bases). Trimming shortened V by 5 bases and J by 2 bases, and 10 bases separated the two germline ends. This CDR3 spans 13 amino acids. The CDR3, as DNA: TGTGCCAGCAGTGTGACGGGAGCCTACGAGCAGTACTTC. Protein sequence: CASSVTGAYEQYF.

This clonotype is deemed medium-sized. V and J are TRBV11-2 and TRBJ2-1; 11 bases are a match to TRBD2. Trimming cost V 4 bases and J 5 bases; bases outside gene matches: 4. Germline V gene data show CDR1 as SGHAT and CDR2 as FQNNGV. The CDR3 runs to 15 residues. CDR3 amino acids: CASSYGTSGNNEQFF. CDR3 coding DNA: TGTGCCAGCAGCTATGGGACTAGCGGCAACAATGAGCAGTTCTTC.

This clonotype ranks as medium-sized. This chain uses TRBV10-1 with TRBJ1-1, with 8 bases lining up with TRBD1. Trimming at V came to 10 bases and at J to 10 bases, leaving 11 bases not matched to a gene. The germline gives CDR1 WNHNN, CDR2 SYGVQD (reference sequence). The CDR3 spans 12 residues. The CDR3 nucleotides are TGCGCCACCGAAGACAGGGGCGGTGGAGCTTTCTTT. Amino acids: CATEDRGGGAFF.

This clonotype was recorded at least ten times. The chain is built from TRBV9 and TRBJ2-7, with a tentative D call TRBD1 (5 bases). The CDR3 consists of 13 residues. CDR1 and CDR2 from the germline V gene are SGDLS and YYNGEE. V lost 4 bases to trimming and J lost 12 bases, with 20 bases between them. CDR3 sequence reads: CASSHGHPSDMYF. The DNA for the CDR3 is TGTGCCAGCAGCCACGGACATCCTTCAGATATGTACTTC.

This clonotype was seen repeatedly, ten times or more. The chain couples TRBV6-5 to TRBJ2-7; 8 bases line up with TRBD2. Germline CDR1 reads MNHEY; CDR2 reads SVGAGI. The CDR3 length is 14 residues. V trimming: 6 bases; J trimming: 2 bases; junction bases outside the gene matches: 6. The CDR3: CASSSSGGTYEQYF. The CDR3 nucleotides read TGTGCCAGCAGCTCGAGCGGGGGAACCTACGAGCAGTACTTC.

This clonotype was seen ten or more times. This sequence joins TRBV7-8 and TRBJ2-1; D ambiguous. The V and J ends lost 2 bases and 1 base respectively, with 15 bases between them. The CDR3 is 17 residues long. Germline V gives CDR1 SGHVS, CDR2 FQNEAQ. Here the CDR3 DNA reads TGTGCCAGCAGCTTACCCCACTCACCCAGGTCCTACAATGAGCAGTTCTTC. This encodes CASSLPHSPRSYNEQFF.

With respect to this clonotype: The CDR3 does not end in the conserved phenylalanine or tryptophan, so this is likely a read error. CDR3 bases: TGCGCCAGTAGCTTGGCAGGGGGGAGCTACACCTCC. This translates into CASSLAGGSYTS. The genes are TRBV5-1 and TRBJ1-2; 7 bases are a match to TRBD1. The CDR3 has 12 residues. Germline V gene lookup returns CDR1 SGHRS and CDR2 YFSETQ.

The CDR3 DNA is TGTGCCAGCAGGGTGACTGATAGCTCCTACAATGAGCAGTTCTTC. This sequence encodes CASRVTDSSYNEQFF. The chain combines TRBV2 with TRBJ2-1; D uncertain. This CDR3 comprises 15 residues. From germline, CDR1 is SNHLY and CDR2 FYNNEI. V was shortened by 6 bases and J by 0 bases, with 12 bases between the two germline ends.

By proportion, this clonotype is medium-sized (0.01 to 0.1%). This chain links TRBV24-1 with TRBJ1-5, with D perhaps matching TRBD1 (6 bases). The CDR3 runs 14 residues. The germline CDR1 and CDR2 sequences are KGHDR and SFDVKD. V was pared by 5 bases and J by 1 base, with 8 bases between. Written as DNA, the CDR3 is TGTGCCACCAGTGGGACAGAAAGCAATCAGCCCCAGCATTTT. It yields the protein CATSGTESNQPQHF.

This chain joins TRBV4-1 and TRBJ2-7; the D is unclear. V was shortened by 3 bases and J by 7 bases, with 13 bases between the two germline ends. Germline loops: CDR1 MGHRA, CDR2 YSYEKL. The CDR3 is 13 amino acids. DNA of the CDR3: TGCGCCAGCAGCCAGGGCAGGAGATATGAGCAGTACTTC. As protein: CASSQGRRYEQYF.

This clonotype appeared many times. The chain joins TRBV5-1 to TRBJ2-7; TRBD2 matches at 9 bases. With V trimmed by 3 bases and J by 0 bases, 1 base remained unmatched. This CDR3 has 14 amino acids. Germline CDR1 is SGHRS and CDR2 is YFSETQ. CDR3 DNA sequence: TGCGCCAGCAGCTCTAGCGGGAACTCCTACGAGCAGTACTTC. It is translated as CASSSSGNSYEQYF.

The table lists this clonotype with a count of one. The chain couples TRBV6-5 to TRBJ2-7; D is perhaps TRBD1 (6 bases). There are 17 residues in the CDR3. V dropped 2 bases and J dropped 2 bases, with 19 bases sitting between them. Germline V CDR1 and CDR2: MNHEY, SVGAGI. CDR3 loop: CASSYPTLGQNTYEQYF. The CDR3 DNA reads TGTGCCAGCAGTTACCCGACCTTGGGACAAAACACCTACGAGCAGTACTTC.

This clonotype was counted at least ten times. The rearrangement links TRBV6-1 to TRBJ1-1, with D hard to call. The CDR3 is made up of 11 amino acids. Deletions cut 3 bases from V and 10 bases from J, with 9 bases between. From germline, CDR1 is MNHNS and CDR2 SASEGT. Written as DNA, the CDR3 is TGTGCCAGCAGTGACCTATTCGGAGCTTTCTTT. Amino acid sequence: CASSDLFGAFF.

By sample share, this clonotype is large. V usage is TRBV12-3 or TRBV12-4 and J usage is TRBJ2-7; a weak D match, TRBD2 (5 bases). There are 13 residues in the CDR3. Trimming removed 10 bases at V and 1 base at J, with 14 bases between. CDR3 DNA: TGTGCCACGAGGAGCGGAAGTTCCTACGAGCAGTACTTC. It codes for CATRSGSSYEQYF.

V gene TRBV6-5 combines with J gene TRBJ1-6, with a weak D call TRBD1 (6 bases). CDR1 and CDR2 from the germline V gene are MNHEY and SVGAGI. The CDR3 has 15 amino acids. V was pared by 6 bases and J by 3 bases, with 12 bases between. The chain's CDR3 is CASREGQFYNSPLHF. CDR3 coding DNA: TGTGCCAGCAGGGAAGGACAGTTCTATAATTCACCCCTCCACTTT.

This clonotype was found a few times. V usage is TRBV6-2 or TRBV6-3 and J usage is TRBJ2-1, with D maybe TRBD1 (5 bases). Germline CDR1 and CDR2: MNHEY and SVGEGT. Trimming took 6 bases from V and 4 from J, leaving 10 bases between them. CDR3 length: 13 residues. The CDR3 DNA sequence: TGTGCCAGCAGCTTACACAGGTACAATGAGCAGTTCTTC. This translates into CASSLHRYNEQFF.

This clonotype is a singleton in its sample. At one of its ends the junction is not consistent with the germline gene, which may arise from a read error. This chain joins TRBV5-1 and TRBJ2-7; D call uncertain. Germline loops: CDR1 SGHRS, CDR2 YFSETQ. The CDR3 runs to 11 residues. The CDR3 DNA reads as TGCGCCAGCAGCTCACCCTACGGGCAGTACTTC. It is translated as CASSSPYGQYF.